The 5 T cell receptor beta chains below all came from one sample that was sequenced in a study of tissue T cells after allogeneic stem cell transplantation. The time point: mouse harvest day 7 after allogeneic transplant. The graft held 10^6 splenic CD5+ T cells and 10^7 T-cell-depleted bone marrow cells. Measured with immunoSEQ multiplex PCR; TCRdb has only the in-frame clones, and not every one. The sample includes about 8,200 clones, under 55% seen only once; the top ten take under 9%. Sequenced material: gut tissue. These receptors came from a female BALB/c mouse given C57BL/6 T cells with graft-versus-host disease after an allogeneic hematopoietic cell transplant.

Details on this clone: Any gene name here is a mouse gene name. Read data end 1 residue before the CDR3 end; the end is taken from the germline J gene. The genes are TRBV24 and TRBJ2-5, with 9 bases aligning to TRBD2. The CDR3 length is 15 residues. CDR1 and CDR2 from the germline V gene are KGHTA and FRNEEI. The junction had 4 bases not matched to a gene; V was cut back by 1 base and J by 5 bases. Here the CDR3 reads CASSLFGGARDTQYF. The CDR3 DNA, read in part, is TGTGCCAGCAGTCTGTTTGGGGGGGCGCGAGACACCCAGTAC.

With regard to this clone: Genes here carry mouse names. The read is 1 residue too short to cover the CDR3 end, so that end is filled in from the germline J gene. The gene calls are TRBV3 and TRBJ1-2; unclear D gene. V was trimmed by 4 bases and J by 0 bases, leaving 6 bases between them. Germline CDR1 and CDR2: SNHLY and FYNGKV (reference sequence). The CDR3 is 13 residues long. The CDR3 bases that were read are TGTGCCAGCAGCTCTTTATCAAACTCCGACTACACC. The encoded protein is CASSSLSNSDYT. The entire CDR3 reads CASSSLSNSDYTF.

This clone was seen a few times. Mouse gene names and germline throughout. The CDR3 extends 1 residue past the end of the read, so its final part is completed from the germline J gene. The chain carries TRBV13-1 and TRBJ1-4, with TRBD1 as a possible D gene (6 bases). The CDR3 runs to 15 residues. The V end lost 4 bases, the J end lost 4 bases, and 14 bases lay between the germline ends. Germline assignment: CDR1 NSHNY and CDR2 SYGAGN. The CDR3 sequence: CASSLTGGSNERLFF. CDR3 DNA (partial): TGTGCCAGCAGTCTGACAGGAGGGAGCAACGAAAGATTATTT.

As concerns this clone: The genes are named according to mouse. The read ends 1 residue shy of where the CDR3 ends; the end is completed using the germline J gene. This chain links TRBV26 with TRBJ2-3; no definite D call. The CDR3 totals 12 residues. Trimming shortened V by 7 bases and J by 0 bases, and 5 bases separated the two germline ends. The germline CDR1 and CDR2 sequences are KGHPV and FQNQEV (reference sequence). CDR3 DNA (partial): TGTGCCAGCAAGGACAGTGCAGAAACGCTGTAT. It translates to CASKDSAETLY. The full CDR3 protein is CASKDSAETLYF. Full variable domain (outside the CDR3, taken from reference TRBV26 and TRBJ2-3): NSKVIQTPRYLVKGQGQKAKMRCIPEKGHPVVFWYQQNKNNEFKFLINFQNQEVLQQIDMTEKRFSAECPSNSPCSLEIQSSEAGDSALYLCASKDSAETLYFGSGTRLTVL.

This clone was found a few times. Mouse gene names and germline throughout. The observed sequence ends 1 residue before the CDR3 terminus, with the missing tail filled in from the germline J gene. This chain connects TRBV12-2 to TRBJ2-5; 8 positions match TRBD2. Trimming took 4 bases from V and 3 from J; bases not matched to a gene: 2. The CDR3 extends over 13 amino acids. Germline-derived CDR1 and CDR2 are SGHLS and HYDKME. CDR3 in amino acids: CASSRDWQDTQYF. The covered CDR3 bases are TGTGCCAGCTCCCGGGACTGGCAAGACACCCAGTAC.